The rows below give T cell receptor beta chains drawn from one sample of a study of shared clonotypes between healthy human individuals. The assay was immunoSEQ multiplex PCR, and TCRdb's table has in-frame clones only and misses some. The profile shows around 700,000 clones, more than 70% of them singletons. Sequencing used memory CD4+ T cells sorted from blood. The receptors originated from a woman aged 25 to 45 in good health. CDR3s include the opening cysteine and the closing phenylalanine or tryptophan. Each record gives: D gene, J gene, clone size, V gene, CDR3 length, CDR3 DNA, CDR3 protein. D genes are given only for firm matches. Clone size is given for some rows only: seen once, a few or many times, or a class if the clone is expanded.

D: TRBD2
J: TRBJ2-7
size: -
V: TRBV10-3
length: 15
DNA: TGTGCCATCAGCCAGGGGAGCGGGAGTTTCTACGAGCAGTACTTC
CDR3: CAISQGSGSFYEQYF

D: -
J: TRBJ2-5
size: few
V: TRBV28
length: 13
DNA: TGTGCCAGCAGTTCCGGGTCCAGGGAGACCCAGTACTTC
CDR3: CASSSGSRETQYF

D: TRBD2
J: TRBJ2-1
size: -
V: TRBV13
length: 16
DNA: TGTGCCAGCAGCTTGGGGTGGCGGGAGCCATTAGATGAGCAGTTCTTC
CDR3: CASSLGWREPLDEQFF

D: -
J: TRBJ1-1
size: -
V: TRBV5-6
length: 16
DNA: TGTGCCAGCAGCTTACGCGGAGGCAGTTCGAACACTGAAGCTTTCTTT
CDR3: CASSLRGGSSNTEAFF

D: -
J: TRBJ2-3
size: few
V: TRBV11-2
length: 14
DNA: TGTGCCAGCAGCCCTCAGGTGGGGGCCGATACGCAGTATTTT
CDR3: CASSPQVGADTQYF

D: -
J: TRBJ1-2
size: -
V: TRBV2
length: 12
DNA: TGTGCCAGCACCGAGGGGGAGGGAGGCTACACCTTC
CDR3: CASTEGEGGYTF

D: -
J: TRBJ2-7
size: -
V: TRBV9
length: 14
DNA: TGTGCCAGCAGCCCGCGCCAGGGCTACTACGAGCAGTACTTC
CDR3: CASSPRQGYYEQYF

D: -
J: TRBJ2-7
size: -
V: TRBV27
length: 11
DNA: TGTGCCAGCAGGGGGGGTTTTGAGCAGTACTTC
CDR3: CASRGGFEQYF

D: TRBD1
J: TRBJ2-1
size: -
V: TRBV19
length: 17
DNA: TGTGCCAGTAGTGGCGACAGGGGGGGGAGCTCCTACAATGAGCAGTTCTTC
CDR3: CASSGDRGGSSYNEQFF

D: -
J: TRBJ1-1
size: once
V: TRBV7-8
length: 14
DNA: TGTGCCAGCAGCCGCAACGTGGGGGCCACTGAAGCTTTCTTT
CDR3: CASSRNVGATEAFF

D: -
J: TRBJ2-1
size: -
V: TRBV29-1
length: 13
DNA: TGCAGCGTAGGACTGAGCTCCTACAATGAGCAGTTCTTC
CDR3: CSVGLSSYNEQFF

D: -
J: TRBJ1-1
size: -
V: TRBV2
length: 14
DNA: TGTGCCAGTTCACCCGGGACACCGATTATTGAAGCTTTCTTT
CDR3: CASSPGTPIIEAFF

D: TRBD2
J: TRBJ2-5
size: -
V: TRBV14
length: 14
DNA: TGTGCCAGCAGCCCGGGACTAGCGGTAGAGACCCAGTACTTC
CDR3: CASSPGLAVETQYF

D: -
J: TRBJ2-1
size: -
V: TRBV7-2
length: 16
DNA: TGTGCCAGCAGCTTATGGGGCAGGGAAGATGGAAATGAGCAGTTCTTC
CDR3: CASSLWGREDGNEQFF

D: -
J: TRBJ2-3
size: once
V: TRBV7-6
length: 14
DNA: TGTGCCAGCAGCTTGGTCGGAGATACAGATACGCAGTATTTT
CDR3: CASSLVGDTDTQYF

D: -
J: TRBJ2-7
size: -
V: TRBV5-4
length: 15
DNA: TGTGCCAGCAGCTTGGGACCCGGGAACCACTACGAGCAGTACTTC
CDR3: CASSLGPGNHYEQYF

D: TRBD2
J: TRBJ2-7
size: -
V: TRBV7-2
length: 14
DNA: TGTGCCAGCAGCAACCTAGCGGCTACCTACGAGCAGTACTTC
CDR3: CASSNLAATYEQYF

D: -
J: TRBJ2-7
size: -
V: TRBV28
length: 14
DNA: TGTGCCAGCAGTTTGTACCAGGGACCCTACGAGCAGTACTTC
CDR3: CASSLYQGPYEQYF

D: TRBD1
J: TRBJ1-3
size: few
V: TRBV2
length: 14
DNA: TGTGCCAGCAAAAGACAGGGGGCGGGAAACACCATATATTTT
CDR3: CASKRQGAGNTIYF

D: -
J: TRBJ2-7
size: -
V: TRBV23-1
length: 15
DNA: TGCGCCAGCGTCCAGGGCCCCCGATCCTTATACGAGCAGTACTTC
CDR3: CASVQGPRSLYEQYF

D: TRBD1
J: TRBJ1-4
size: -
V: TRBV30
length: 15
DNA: TGTGCCTGGAGTGCAAGGACAGGGCGGAATGAAAAACTGTTTTTT
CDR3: CAWSARTGRNEKLFF

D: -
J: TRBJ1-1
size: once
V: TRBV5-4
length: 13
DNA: TGTGCCAGCAGCTTGGAAAGGGCCTCGGTGGGTTTCTTT
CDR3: CASSLERASVGFF

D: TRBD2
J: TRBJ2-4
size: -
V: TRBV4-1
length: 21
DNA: TGCGCCAGCAGCTCCCGCTATGATAGCGGGACGTCTCCCCGGGTCAAAAACATTCAGTACTTC
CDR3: CASSSRYDSGTSPRVKNIQYF

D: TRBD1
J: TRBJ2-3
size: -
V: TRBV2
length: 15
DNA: TGTGCCAGCAGAGACCGGGACAGTAGCACAGATACGCAGTATTTT
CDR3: CASRDRDSSTDTQYF

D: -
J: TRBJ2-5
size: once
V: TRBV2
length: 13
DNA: TGTGCCAGCGCCATGGGGATTCAAGAGACCCAGTACTTC
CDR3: CASAMGIQETQYF

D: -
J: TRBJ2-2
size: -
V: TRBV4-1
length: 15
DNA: TGCGCCAGCAGCCTCCGGGACACCGTTCCCGGGGAGCTGTTTTTT
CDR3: CASSLRDTVPGELFF

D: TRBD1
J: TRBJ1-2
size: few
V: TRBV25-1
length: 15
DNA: TGTGCCAGCAGTGAAGGGACAGGTACTAACTATGGCTACACCTTC
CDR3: CASSEGTGTNYGYTF

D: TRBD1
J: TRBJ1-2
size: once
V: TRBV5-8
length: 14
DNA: TGTGCCAGCAGACGCTCAGGGGGCGACTATGGCTACACCTTC
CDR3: CASRRSGGDYGYTF

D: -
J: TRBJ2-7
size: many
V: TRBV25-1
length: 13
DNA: TGTGCCAGCAGTGAATCGGGTCAGGGGGAGCAGTACTTC
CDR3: CASSESGQGEQYF

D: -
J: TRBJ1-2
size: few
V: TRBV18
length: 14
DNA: TGTGCCAGCTCACCCGACATAACTAACTATGGCTACACCTTC
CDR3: CASSPDITNYGYTF

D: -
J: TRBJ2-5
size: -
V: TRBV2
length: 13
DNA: TGTGCCAGCAGTGACAAGGGGCCGATCCCCCAGTACTTC
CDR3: CASSDKGPIPQYF

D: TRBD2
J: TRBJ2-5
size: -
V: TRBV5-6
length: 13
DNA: TGTGCCAGCAGCCCCCGGACTAGAGAGACCCAGTACTTC
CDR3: CASSPRTRETQYF

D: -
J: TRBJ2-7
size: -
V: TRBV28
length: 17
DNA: TGTGCCAGCAGCTTCCACCTCGAGGGGACCCACTCCTACGAGCAGTACTTC
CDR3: CASSFHLEGTHSYEQYF

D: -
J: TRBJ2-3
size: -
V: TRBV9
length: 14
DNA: TGTGCCAGCAGCGTAGGAGGGGGGTCGGATACGCAGTATTTT
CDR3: CASSVGGGSDTQYF

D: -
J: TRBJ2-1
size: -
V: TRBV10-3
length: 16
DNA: TGTGCCATCAGGGACGAGGGGGGGGATACCTACAATGAGCAGTTCTTC
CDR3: CAIRDEGGDTYNEQFF

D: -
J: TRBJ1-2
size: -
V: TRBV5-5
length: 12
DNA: TGTGCCAGCAGCACCTACAGTTATGGCTACACCTTC
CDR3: CASSTYSYGYTF

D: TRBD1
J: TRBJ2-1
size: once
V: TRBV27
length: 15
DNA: TGTGCCAGCAGACCTCACAGGACAGGGGACAATGAGCAGTTCTTC
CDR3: CASRPHRTGDNEQFF

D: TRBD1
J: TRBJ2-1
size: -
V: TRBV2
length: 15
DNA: TGTGCCAGCGGGGGACAGGGTAGCTCCTACAATGAGCAGTTCTTC
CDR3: CASGGQGSSYNEQFF

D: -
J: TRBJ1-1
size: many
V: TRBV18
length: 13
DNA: TGTGCCAGCTCACTCGGGGCGGACACTGAAGCTTTCTTT
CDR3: CASSLGADTEAFF

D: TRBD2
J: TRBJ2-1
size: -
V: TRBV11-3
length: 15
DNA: TGTGCCAGCAGCTCCCGCAGCGGGACGTACAATGAGCAGTTCTTC
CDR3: CASSSRSGTYNEQFF

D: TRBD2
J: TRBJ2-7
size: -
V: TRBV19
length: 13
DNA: TGTGCCAGTGGGACTAGCGGGACCTACGAGCAGTACTTC
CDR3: CASGTSGTYEQYF